This passage covers 20 T cell receptor beta chains from one sample sequenced in a study of shared clonotypes between healthy human individuals. The naive CD8 subset, CD45RO-negative cells positively selected for CCR7, excluded terminally differentiated effector memory CD45RA+ cells. Using immunoSEQ multiplex PCR, the repertoire was profiled, and TCRdb retains in-frame clones only, with some absent. The table shows under 1 million clones, with 96% occurring only once. Sequencing input: naive CD8+ T cells sorted from blood. The receptors were gathered from a man in his thirties or forties in good health.

As DNA, the CDR3 is TGTGCCAGCAAAAATAGCGGTTACTACAATGAGCAGTTCTTC. It translates to CASKNSGYYNEQFF. The chain uses TRBV27 and TRBJ2-1; the D gene is possibly TRBD2 (6 bases). Per germline, CDR1 MNHEY and CDR2 SMNVEV (reference sequence). V gave up 7 bases and J gave up 3 bases, with 13 bases separating them. This CDR3 spans 14 amino acids.

This chain links TRBV7-6 with TRBJ2-1; no reliable D call. The CDR3 has 13 residues. V lost 5 bases, J lost 3 bases, and 8 bases lay in between. Looked up from germline, CDR1 is SGHVS and CDR2 is FNYEAQ. The CDR3 DNA reads as TGTGCCAGCAGCCCCGTGTACTACAATGAGCAGTTCTTC. Amino acids: CASSPVYYNEQFF. The variable domain in full, with the rest retrieved from reference TRBV7-6 and TRBJ2-1, is GAGVSQSPRYKVTKRGQDVALRCDPISGHVSLYWYRQALGQGPEFLTYFNYEAQQDKSGLPNDRFSAERPEGSISTLTIQRTEQRDSAMYRCASSPVYYNEQFFGPGTRLTVL.

This rearrangement joins TRBV7-6 to TRBJ1-2; maybe TRBD1 (5 bases). Germline lookup yields CDR1 SGHVS and CDR2 FNYEAQ. This CDR3 is 14 amino acids long. The V gene lost 5 bases and the J gene lost 5 bases, with 15 bases spanning the gap. DNA of the CDR3: TGTGCCAGCAGCGATAGAGGGGCAGGGTATGGCTACACCTTC. This codes for CASSDRGAGYGYTF. Supplemented by reference TRBV7-6 and TRBJ1-2, the full variable domain reads GAGVSQSPRYKVTKRGQDVALRCDPISGHVSLYWYRQALGQGPEFLTYFNYEAQQDKSGLPNDRFSAERPEGSISTLTIQRTEQRDSAMYRCASSDRGAGYGYTFGSGTRLTVV.

The chain joins TRBV2 to TRBJ2-2; either TRBD1 or TRBD2 may supply D (5 bases each). V was shortened by 1 base and J by 9 bases, with 9 bases between the two germline ends. Germline loops: CDR1 SNHLY, CDR2 FYNNEI. The CDR3 has 13 amino acids. The chain's CDR3 is CASSEGGWRELFF. Written as DNA, the CDR3 is TGTGCCAGCAGTGAAGGGGGGTGGAGGGAGCTGTTTTTT.

V and J are TRBV10-3 and TRBJ2-7; D may correspond to TRBD1 or TRBD2 (5 bases each). V was shortened by 7 bases and J by 3 bases, with 10 bases between the two germline ends. Germline V gene sequence: CDR1 ENHRY, CDR2 SYGVKD. The CDR3 spans 12 residues. The CDR3 is CAIMGDGYEQYF. CDR3 DNA: TGTGCCATCATGGGGGACGGCTACGAGCAGTACTTC.

This clone was seen a single time. This CDR3 is CASSPRDRADTQYF. In DNA form, the CDR3 reads TGTGCCAGCAGCCCCCGGGACAGGGCCGATACGCAGTATTTT. V gene TRBV11-3 combines with J gene TRBJ2-3; 9 bases map to TRBD1. With V trimmed by 5 bases and J by 6 bases, 6 bases remained unmatched. Germline V gene data show CDR1 as SGHNT and CDR2 as YENEEA. CDR3 size: 14 residues. Full variable domain (outside the CDR3, taken from reference TRBV11-3 and TRBJ2-3): EAGVVQSPRYKIIEKKQPVAFWCNPISGHNTLYWYLQNLGQGPELLIRYENEEAVDDSQLPKDRFSAERLKGVDSTLKIQPAELGDSAVYLCASSPRDRADTQYFGPGTRLTVL.

The V gene is TRBV2, the J gene TRBJ2-7, with D perhaps matching TRBD2 (6 bases). This CDR3 spans 14 amino acids. CDR1 and CDR2 from the germline V gene are SNHLY and FYNNEI. V dropped 4 bases and J dropped 0 bases, with 10 bases sitting between them. The CDR3 sequence is CASSVGGTSYEQYF. The CDR3, as DNA: TGTGCCAGCAGTGTCGGCGGGACCTCCTACGAGCAGTACTTC. Full variable domain (missing parts from reference TRBV2 and TRBJ2-7): EPEVTQTPSHQVTQMGQEVILRCVPISNHLYFYWYRQILGQKVEFLVSFYNNEISEKSEIFDDQFSVERPDGSNFTLKIRSTKLEDSAMYFCASSVGGTSYEQYFGPGTRLTVT.

This sequence joins TRBV5-1 and TRBJ2-7, with D tentatively TRBD2 (6 bases). The CDR3 has 15 amino acids. Germline V lookup: CDR1 SGHRS, CDR2 YFSETQ. Trimming removed 0 bases at V and 3 bases at J, with 13 bases between. The CDR3 sequence: CASSLVSGRIYEQYF. For the CDR3, the DNA is TGCGCCAGCAGCTTGGTGAGCGGGCGAATCTACGAGCAGTACTTC. Using reference TRBV5-1 and TRBJ2-7 for the parts outside the CDR3, the full variable domain is KAGVTQTPRYLIKTRGQQVTLSCSPISGHRSVSWYQQTPGQGLQFLFEYFSETQRNKGNFPGRFSGRQFSNSRSEMNVSTLELGDSALYLCASSLVSGRIYEQYFGPGTRLTVT.

V gene TRBV28 combines with J gene TRBJ2-1; 9 nucleotides align to TRBD2. The CDR3 spans 16 residues. Germline CDR1 is MDHEN and CDR2 is SYDVKM. Unmatched junction bases numbered 9, after V lost 5 bases and J lost 4 bases. CDR3 bases: TGTGCCAGCAGTATCACCCCGGGACTAGCTTACAATGAGCAGTTCTTC. It codes for CASSITPGLAYNEQFF. The full variable domain, its missing parts supplied by reference TRBV28 and TRBJ2-1, is DVKVTQSSRYLVKRTGEKVFLECVQDMDHENMFWYRQDPGLGLRLIYFSYDVKMKEKGDIPEGYSVSREKKERFSLILESASTNQTSMYLCASSITPGLAYNEQFFGPGTRLTVL.

The rearrangement links TRBV2 to TRBJ2-7, with TRBD2 matching over 9 bases. The CDR3 spans 15 residues. Per germline, CDR1 SNHLY and CDR2 FYNNEI. The V gene end was trimmed by 3 bases and the J gene end by 0 bases; junction bases not matched to a gene: 3. CDR3 bases: TGTGCCAGCAGTGAGGAGACTAGCGGCTCCTACGAGCAGTACTTC. This encodes CASSEETSGSYEQYF.

This clone has a handful of counts. The chain links TRBV14 to TRBJ2-1; 7 positions match TRBD2. The CDR3 is 14 residues long. Trimming cost V 1 base and J 9 bases; bases outside gene matches: 6. Germline V CDR1 and CDR2: SGHDN, FVKESK. CDR3 DNA sequence: TGTGCCAGCAGCCAAGTGGCGGGAGCTAGTGAGCAGTTCTTC. Protein: CASSQVAGASEQFF.

The gene calls are TRBV9 and TRBJ2-1, with 8 bases lining up with TRBD2. This CDR3 contains 18 residues. V lost 0 bases and J lost 3; bases outside the gene matches: 11. Germline V gene lookup returns CDR1 SGDLS and CDR2 YYNGEE. Here the CDR3 DNA reads TGTGCCAGCAGCGTAGATGGCCCCTTAGCGGGAAACTACAATGAGCAGTTCTTC. It encodes CASSVDGPLAGNYNEQFF. The full variable domain, its missing parts supplied by reference TRBV9 and TRBJ2-1, is DSGVTQTPKHLITATGQRVTLRCSPRSGDLSVYWYQQSLDQGLQFLIQYYNGEERAKGNILERFSAQQFPDLHSELNLSSLELGDSALYFCASSVDGPLAGNYNEQFFGPGTRLTVL.

The chain links TRBV9 to TRBJ2-7; weak D call: TRBD2 (7 bases). The CDR3 length is 15 residues. Germline lookup yields CDR1 SGDLS and CDR2 YYNGEE. V was shortened by 3 bases and J by 4 bases, with 17 bases between the two germline ends. The CDR3 nucleotides read TGTGCCAGCAGCGCTGGGGGGGCTAGCGGATACGAGCAGTACTTC. This gives the protein CASSAGGASGYEQYF.

This rearrangement joins TRBV30 to TRBJ2-7, with 7 bases identical to TRBD2. J was trimmed by 3 bases and V by 0 bases; bases with no gene match: 2. CDR1 and CDR2 (germline): GTSNPN, SVGIG (reference sequence). The CDR3 sequence is 13 residues long. The CDR3 is CAWSVASGYEQYF. CDR3 coding DNA: TGTGCCTGGAGTGTAGCTAGCGGCTACGAGCAGTACTTC.

The rearrangement links TRBV5-1 to TRBJ2-3; D unclear. The germline gives CDR1 SGHRS, CDR2 YFSETQ. CDR3 length equals 11 residues. Between the trimmed V and J ends, which lost 3 bases and 2 bases, there was a span of 1 base. The CDR3 reads CASSYTDTQYF. DNA of the CDR3: TGCGCCAGCAGCTACACAGATACGCAGTATTTT.

The chain links TRBV21-1 to TRBJ2-7; the D call TRBD1 from the table was never checked on the DNA. TRBV21-1 is a pseudogene locus. This CDR3 is built from 17 residues. The CDR3 DNA reads TGTGCCAGCAGAAGGGGACGAGGTACCCGGGACAGGGACGAGCAGTACTTC. It specifies CASRRGRGTRDRDEQYF.

The chain links TRBV27 to TRBJ2-3, with no clear D. The CDR3 sequence is 14 residues long. From germline, CDR1 is MNHEY and CDR2 SMNVEV (reference sequence). V lost 2 bases and J lost 4, with 10 bases in between. The CDR3 here is CASSLRFEADTQYF. In nucleotides, the CDR3 is TGTGCCAGCAGTTTAAGGTTTGAGGCAGATACGCAGTATTTT.

This sequence joins TRBV19 and TRBJ1-1; D is possibly TRBD1 (5 bases). Germline CDR1 LNHDA, CDR2 SQIVND (reference sequence). V shed 7 bases and J shed 4 bases, with 19 bases lying between them. This CDR3 is 15 amino acids long. In DNA, the CDR3 is TGTGCCAGTACCCGAATCGGGGGTTTCGGCACTGAAGCTTTCTTT. Its protein product is CASTRIGGFGTEAFF.

This clone was detected only once. The chain joins TRBV4-3 to TRBJ1-2, with TRBD1 matching 7 bases. The length of the CDR3 is 14 residues. Germline assignment: CDR1 LGHNA and CDR2 YSLEER. J lost 4 bases, V lost 1 base, and 3 bases had no gene match. The CDR3 is CASSQGQGGYGYTF. The CDR3 DNA follows: TGCGCCAGCAGCCAAGGACAGGGTGGCTATGGCTACACCTTC.

J is TRBJ1-4 and V is TRBV5-6; 9 nucleotides align to TRBD1. V dropped 5 bases and J dropped 7; count of bases not matched to a gene: 6. Per germline, CDR1 SGHDT and CDR2 YYEEEE. The CDR3 sequence is 14 residues long. The CDR3 here is CASSYGTGPEKLFF. CDR3 bases: TGTGCCAGCAGTTACGGGACAGGGCCTGAAAAACTGTTTTTT.